Listed below are T cell receptor beta chains from one sample, sequenced in a study of cytomegalovirus exposure and HLA in healthy donors. Repertoires were generated with immunoSEQ multiplex PCR, while TCRdb's copy carries only in-frame clones and drops some. The repertoire consists of approximately 130,000 clones, with 80% to 90% occurring once and the leading ten covering about 2.5%. The sequencing sample was made of PBMCs. These receptors originate from a man over 45 in good health and CMV-seronegative. Each CDR3 is given with its conserved first and last residue. The D gene is left open where the match is weak.

V gene: TRBV29-1
J gene: TRBJ1-1
D gene: TRBD1
CDR3 DNA: TGCAGCGTCAGGACAGGGGGAAGCACTGAAGCTTTCTTT
CDR3 protein: CSVRTGGSTEAFF

V gene: TRBV7-9
J gene: TRBJ1-4
D gene: NA
CDR3 DNA: TGTACCAGCAGCGGCCTCGGGGGGACTAATGAAAAACTGTTTTTT
CDR3 protein: CTSSGLGGTNEKLFF

V gene: TRBV30
J gene: TRBJ2-1
D gene: TRBD2
CDR3 DNA: TGTGCCTGGAGTAATAGCGGGGCTTTGGATGAGCAGTTCTTC
CDR3 protein: CAWSNSGALDEQFF

V gene: TRBV6-5
J gene: TRBJ2-6
D gene: NA
CDR3 DNA: TGTGCCAGCAGTTATCTCCTAGCTGGGGCCAACGTCCTGACTTTC
CDR3 protein: CASSYLLAGANVLTF

V gene: TRBV29-1
J gene: TRBJ2-3
D gene: TRBD1
CDR3 DNA: TGCAGCGTTGTAGGACAGGGAGCCGATACGCAGTATTTT
CDR3 protein: CSVVGQGADTQYF

V gene: TRBV30
J gene: TRBJ1-1
D gene: NA
CDR3 DNA: TGTGCCTGGGATCAGGGGCATGAAGCTTTCTTT
CDR3 protein: CAWDQGHEAFF

V gene: TRBV13
J gene: TRBJ2-3
D gene: TRBD1
CDR3 DNA: TGTGCCAGCAGCTCTCCGGGCGACAGGGGTGTAGATACGCAGTATTTT
CDR3 protein: CASSSPGDRGVDTQYF

V gene: TRBV6-6
J gene: TRBJ2-1
D gene: NA
CDR3 DNA: TGTGCCAGTCAACTCAGGGAATACAATGAGCAGTTCTTC
CDR3 protein: CASQLREYNEQFF

V gene: TRBV5-1
J gene: TRBJ1-6
D gene: NA
CDR3 DNA: TGCGCCAGCAGCTTGGAACAGAGTTATTCACCCCTCCACTTT
CDR3 protein: CASSLEQSYSPLHF

V gene: TRBV19
J gene: TRBJ2-5
D gene: TRBD2
CDR3 DNA: TGTGCCAGTAGTATGGGCGCCGGGGGGCAGTACTTC
CDR3 protein: CASSMGAGGQYF

V gene: TRBV9
J gene: TRBJ1-1
D gene: TRBD1
CDR3 DNA: TGTGCCAGCAGAGCAGGGGGCTTGAACACTGAAGCTTTCTTT
CDR3 protein: CASRAGGLNTEAFF

V gene: TRBV5-1
J gene: TRBJ1-5
D gene: TRBD1
CDR3 DNA: TGCGCCAGCAGCGTGGGGACAGCCAATCAGCCCCAGCATTTT
CDR3 protein: CASSVGTANQPQHF